The rows below give T cell receptor beta chains drawn from one sample of a study of identifying expanded T cells in peripheral blood. Measured with immunoSEQ multiplex PCR; TCRdb has only the in-frame clones, and not every one. The table has 100,000 or so clones, about 87% seen once. Sequencing was done on a sample of blood. The receptors were gathered from a person aged 18 to 75 in good health. CDR3s include the opening cysteine and the closing phenylalanine or tryptophan.

V gene: TRBV10-1
J gene: TRBJ2-1
CDR3 protein: CASSDGGDWRAEQFF

V gene: TRBV5-6
J gene: TRBJ1-2
CDR3 protein: CASSRNGGLGNYGYTF

V gene: TRBV15
J gene: TRBJ2-7
CDR3 protein: CATSRDEIAGDFNSYEQYF

V gene: TRBV7-3
J gene: TRBJ2-1
CDR3 protein: CASSRGLAGGQSSYNEQFF

V gene: TRBV9
J gene: TRBJ1-1
CDR3 protein: CASSGQDSLGEAFF

V gene: TRBV6-1
J gene: TRBJ2-7
CDR3 protein: CANRLHEQYF

V gene: TRBV7-9
J gene: TRBJ2-3
CDR3 protein: CAITKRLAGEHGTDTQYF

V gene: TRBV7-8
J gene: TRBJ1-5
CDR3 protein: CASSLAGRRGEPQHF

V gene: TRBV4-2
J gene: TRBJ1-1
CDR3 protein: CASSQEGQRGTEAFF

V gene: TRBV30
J gene: TRBJ1-6
CDR3 protein: CAWSVDSSYNSPLHF

V gene: TRBV29-1
J gene: TRBJ2-1
CDR3 protein: CSARTAFSYNEQFF

V gene: TRBV6-5
J gene: TRBJ2-1
CDR3 protein: CASSYEDGAFDEQFF

V gene: TRBV7-9
J gene: TRBJ1-4
CDR3 protein: CASSISLSNEKLFF

V gene: TRBV7-6
J gene: TRBJ1-1
CDR3 protein: CASSSQGVGGTEAFF

V gene: TRBV5-4
J gene: TRBJ2-3
CDR3 protein: CASYLGADTDTQYF

V gene: TRBV18
J gene: TRBJ1-2
CDR3 protein: CASSPGGRIGGYTF

V gene: TRBV30
J gene: TRBJ2-1
CDR3 protein: CAWSKGLLQFF

V gene: TRBV5-6
J gene: TRBJ1-5
CDR3 protein: CASSLTGTGIQPQHF

V gene: TRBV5-6
J gene: TRBJ2-7
CDR3 protein: CASSLEGLAGLEQYF

V gene: TRBV14
J gene: TRBJ1-1
CDR3 protein: CASSLLNTEAFF

V gene: TRBV6-1
J gene: TRBJ1-1
CDR3 protein: CATRSRVSTEAFF

V gene: TRBV11-1
J gene: TRBJ1-3
CDR3 protein: CASSSPGGSGNTIYF

V gene: TRBV6-5
J gene: TRBJ2-2
CDR3 protein: CASSYSAATGELFF

V gene: TRBV11-3
J gene: TRBJ2-2
CDR3 protein: CASNQRGGQRTGELFF

V gene: TRBV19
J gene: TRBJ1-3
CDR3 protein: CASSIRARHGNTIYF

V gene: TRBV5-8
J gene: TRBJ2-4
CDR3 protein: CASRPLTKNIQYF

V gene: TRBV7-2
J gene: TRBJ2-2
CDR3 protein: CASSPRADFNTGELFF

V gene: TRBV7-9
J gene: TRBJ1-2
CDR3 protein: CASTDLGLGYGYTF

V gene: TRBV5-1
J gene: TRBJ1-2
CDR3 protein: CASSLGEANYGYTF

V gene: TRBV5-1
J gene: TRBJ2-3
CDR3 protein: CASSRGRTPDNTDTQYF

V gene: TRBV2
J gene: TRBJ2-7
CDR3 protein: CATLMSGTQYEQYF

V gene: TRBV4-3
J gene: TRBJ2-2
CDR3 protein: CASSQDRGSGSSETGELFF

V gene: TRBV5-1
J gene: TRBJ2-2
CDR3 protein: CASSLGRSRGYTGELFF

V gene: TRBV14
J gene: TRBJ1-6
CDR3 protein: CASSQDTPWRSPLHF

V gene: TRBV5-4
J gene: TRBJ2-1
CDR3 protein: CASSFDRGEGNEQFF

V gene: TRBV4-1
J gene: TRBJ1-1
CDR3 protein: CASSQDRGTEAFF

V gene: TRBV6-5
J gene: TRBJ1-3
CDR3 protein: CASSYSTGGVYTIYF

V gene: TRBV7-8
J gene: TRBJ2-7
CDR3 protein: CASSLGLAGNYEQYF

V gene: TRBV2
J gene: TRBJ1-6
CDR3 protein: CASKTGDNSPLHF

V gene: TRBV5-4
J gene: TRBJ2-7
CDR3 protein: CASSWGRGSEQYF

V gene: TRBV2
J gene: TRBJ1-3
CDR3 protein: CASSVDRGSGNTIYF

V gene: TRBV2
J gene: TRBJ2-2
CDR3 protein: CASSDPRGPTGELFF

V gene: TRBV5-5
J gene: TRBJ1-5
CDR3 protein: CASSSDLYNQPQHF

V gene: TRBV15
J gene: TRBJ1-2
CDR3 protein: CATSKTGTYGYTF